What follows describes a single T cell receptor beta chain. These data come from a study of T cells in Graves' hyperthyroidism and ophthalmopathy. Whole-study context: Peripheral blood draws took place at initial diagnosis, ahead of any treatment.

TCR beta CDR3 sequences were amplified from RNA transcripts. Initially, a first-round RT-PCR of the TCR CDR3 employed the HTBI primer set. TCRdb reanalysed the multiplex PCR reads using MiXCR and keeps one entry per CDR3 protein. The sample lists about 520,000 distinct CDR3 sequences, roughly 25% occurring once. V lost 1 base and J lost 3, with 7 bases in between. Looked up from germline, CDR1 is SEHNR and CDR2 is FQNEAQ (reference sequence). The CDR3 is 15 amino acids. Material: blood. The TCR sequence derives from a woman in her 30s with Graves' ophthalmopathy. The rearrangement joins TRBV7-9 to TRBJ2-6; D is perhaps TRBD1 or TRBD2 (5 bases each). In DNA form, the CDR3 reads TGTGCCAGCAGCTTAGGGGGGAATGGGGCCAACGTCCTGACTTTC. This gives the protein CASSLGGNGANVLTF.